This T cell receptor beta chain was sequenced for a study of blood T cell dynamics during melanoma immunotherapy. The time point denotes: pre-treatment baseline. The table came from immunoSEQ multiplex PCR; TCRdb's copy has only in-frame clones and leaves some out. The table includes some 5,000 clones, more than 85% detected once. Comment on this clone: The antigen is unknown.

Study-wide results and limits: The study could not tell melanoma-specific clones from general immune activation.

Germline CDR1 SNHLY, CDR2 FYNNEI. The V gene lost 7 bases and the J gene lost 0 bases, with 10 bases spanning the gap. The CDR3 totals 15 residues. This rearrangement joins TRBV2 to TRBJ2-6; D uncertain. The source of this sequence is a human donor with melanoma. Here the sequenced sample was blood, taken from a patient treated with checkpoint blockade. The CDR3 DNA is TGTGCCAGCACCTCGGGCCCCTCTGGGGCCAACGTCCTGACTTTC. It translates to CASTSGPSGANVLTF.